This is a list of T cell receptor beta chains from one sample in a study of OX40 agonist ivuxolimab in advanced cancers. Profiled with immunoSEQ multiplex PCR; TCRdb holds only in-frame clones, not every one. In the table there are 35,000 to 55,000 clones, about 94% of which are singletons. The sequences come from CD4+ or CD8+ T cells sorted from blood, collected in a trial of the OX40 agonist ivuxolimab. Receptor source: an adult with an advanced solid tumor such as melanoma, head and neck, liver or kidney cancer. Both conserved end residues are part of each CDR3. D genes are given only for firm matches. The size field is filled for only some rows; it gives once, few, many or a size class.

V	J	length	D	size	DNA	CDR3
TRBV11-1	TRBJ1-1	14	-	-	TGTGCCAGCAGCTTAGGGGGACGGAACACTGAAGCTTTCTTT	CASSLGGRNTEAFF
TRBV5-6	TRBJ1-2	17	-	-	TGTGCCAGCAGCAGGGTCGCAGGGAAGAACCTCAACTATGGCTACACCTTC	CASSRVAGKNLNYGYTF
TRBV27	TRBJ1-4	14	-	-	TGTGCCAGCAGCCTAGGGCTAGGGAATGAAAAACTGTTTTTT	CASSLGLGNEKLFF
TRBV19	TRBJ2-1	15	TRBD1	-	TGTGCCAGTAGGATCACGGGACAGGGCCACAATGAGCAGTTCTTC	CASRITGQGHNEQFF
TRBV13	TRBJ1-2	14	TRBD1	-	TGTGCCAGCAGCTTGGGGACAGCCGGAGGTGGCTACACCTTC	CASSLGTAGGGYTF
TRBV6-1	TRBJ2-7	16	TRBD2	-	TGTGCCAGCAGTGAATCGACTAGCGGAGTCATCTACGAGCAGTACTTC	CASSESTSGVIYEQYF
TRBV27	TRBJ2-2	15	-	-	TGTGCCAGCAGTTTACTCAGCAGTTTCACCGGGGAGCTGTTTTTT	CASSLLSSFTGELFF
TRBV15	TRBJ2-7	14	TRBD1	-	TGTGCCACCAGCAGAGGACAGGGGACCTACGAGCAGTACTTC	CATSRGQGTYEQYF
TRBV6-1	TRBJ1-1	16	-	-	TGTGCCAGCAGTGAATTCGGCGGGGGACGGTACACTGAAGCTTTCTTT	CASSEFGGGRYTEAFF
TRBV4-1	TRBJ1-3	14	-	-	TGCGCCAGCAGGGGACCAGGCCCTGGAAACACCATATATTTT	CASRGPGPGNTIYF
TRBV6-1	TRBJ2-7	12	-	-	TGTGCTGGGGGGTCCTACTCCTACGAGCAGTACTTC	CAGGSYSYEQYF
TRBV30	TRBJ1-2	13	-	-	TGTGCCTGGGGGGTACAGGTTAACTATGGCTACACCTTC	CAWGVQVNYGYTF
TRBV7-9	TRBJ2-7	15	TRBD1	-	TGTGCCAGCAGCCCTGGGACAGGGGTTCCCTACGAGCAGTACTTC	CASSPGTGVPYEQYF
TRBV5-1	TRBJ2-6	16	-	once	TGCGCCAGCAGCTCGGCGTTAGGGGCTGGGGCCAACGTCCTGACTTTC	CASSSALGAGANVLTF
TRBV9	TRBJ2-5	11	-	-	TGTGCCAGCAGCGTAGCCGAGACCCAGTACTTC	CASSVAETQYF
TRBV11-3	TRBJ2-3	18	-	-	TGTGCCAGCAGCTCGATCAAATTAGGGGGAGAGAGCACAGATACGCAGTATTTT	CASSSIKLGGESTDTQYF
TRBV9	TRBJ2-7	15	TRBD2	-	TGTGCCAGCAGCACAAACGGGGCGGGAGCTTCCGAGCAGTACTTC	CASSTNGAGASEQYF
TRBV27	TRBJ2-2	13	-	-	TGTGCCAGCAGTTTGGTCGTTGGCGGGGAGCTGTTTTTT	CASSLVVGGELFF
TRBV9	TRBJ2-3	13	-	few	TGTGCCAGCAGCGTAGAGTATGGAGATACGCAGTATTTT	CASSVEYGDTQYF
TRBV27	TRBJ2-3	14	-	-	TGTGCCAGCAGTTTACCCGACAGAGCAGATACGCAGTATTTT	CASSLPDRADTQYF
TRBV7-9	TRBJ2-7	14	-	-	TGTGCCAGCAGCACCACGCCGACCGTGGGCGAGCAGTACTTC	CASSTTPTVGEQYF
TRBV7-8	TRBJ1-1	17	TRBD1	-	TGTGCCAGCAGCTTAGGAGTCAGGGGGCTATGGGGCACTGAAGCTTTCTTT	CASSLGVRGLWGTEAFF
TRBV19	TRBJ2-7	15	-	-	TGTGCCAGTAGTGGGGGATCGGCCCCCCTCTACGAGCAGTACTTC	CASSGGSAPLYEQYF